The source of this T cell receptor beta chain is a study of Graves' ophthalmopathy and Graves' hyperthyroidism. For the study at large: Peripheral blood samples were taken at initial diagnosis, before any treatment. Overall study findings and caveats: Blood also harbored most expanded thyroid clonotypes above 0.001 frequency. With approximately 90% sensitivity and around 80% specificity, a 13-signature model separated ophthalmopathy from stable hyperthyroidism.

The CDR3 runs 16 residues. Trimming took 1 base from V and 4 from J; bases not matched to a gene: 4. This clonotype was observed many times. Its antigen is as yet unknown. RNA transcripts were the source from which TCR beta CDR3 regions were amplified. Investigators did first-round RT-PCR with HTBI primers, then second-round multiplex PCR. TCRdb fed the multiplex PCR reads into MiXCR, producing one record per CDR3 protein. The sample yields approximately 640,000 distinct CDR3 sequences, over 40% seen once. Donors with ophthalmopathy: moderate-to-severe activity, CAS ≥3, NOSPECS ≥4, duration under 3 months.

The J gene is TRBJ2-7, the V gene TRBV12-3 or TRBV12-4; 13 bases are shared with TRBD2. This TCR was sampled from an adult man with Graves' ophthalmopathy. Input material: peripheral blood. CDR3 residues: CASSLGLAGGKYEQYF. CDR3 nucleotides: TGTGCCAGCAGTTTAGGACTAGCGGGAGGAAAGTACGAGCAGTACTTC.